These 21 T cell receptor beta chains were all obtained from the same sample, sequenced in a study of identical twins. MiXCR, applied by TCRdb to the 5' RACE reads, yields one record per CDR3 protein. This sample has about 1.7 million distinct CDR3 sequences; around a third occur once, and the top ten carry under 0.35%. The sequencing input was cord blood. The source is a newborn girl in good health.

This clonotype was picked up a small number of times. The DNA of the CDR3 is TGTGCCATCAGTGAGTCGGGGGACAGGTTCAAGCCCCAGCATTTT. Protein: CAISESGDRFKPQHF. This chain joins TRBV10-3 and TRBJ1-5; 8 bases match TRBD1. Per germline, CDR1 ENHRY and CDR2 SYGVKD. Germline trimming cut 0 bases from V and 8 bases from J; bases unmatched to any gene: 6. The CDR3 is 15 amino acids.

This clonotype has a handful of counts. The chain carries TRBV28 and TRBJ2-7, with 8 bases identical to TRBD1. CDR1 is MDHEN, CDR2 SYDVKM, per germline. Unmatched junction bases numbered 23, after V lost 6 bases and J lost 1 base. This CDR3 is 20 amino acids long. The CDR3 sequence: CASSPDYFGTGLFFSYEQYF. The CDR3 DNA sequence: TGTGCCAGCAGCCCAGATTATTTCGGGACAGGCCTCTTTTTTTCCTACGAGCAGTACTTC. Supplemented by reference TRBV28 and TRBJ2-7, the full variable domain reads DVKVTQSSRYLVKRTGEKVFLECVQDMDHENMFWYRQDPGLGLRLIYFSYDVKMKEKGDIPEGYSVSREKKERFSLILESASTNQTSMYLCASSPDYFGTGLFFSYEQYFGPGTRLTVT.

The genes are TRBV24-1 and TRBJ2-1, with D unresolved. V was pared by 2 bases and J by 3 bases, with 19 bases between. CDR3 size: 18 residues. CDR1 and CDR2 (germline): KGHDR, SFDVKD. For the CDR3, the DNA is TGTGCCACCAGTGATTGTTGTGTGAGCTTCAGATGCTACAATGAGCAGTTCTTC. It codes for CATSDCCVSFRCYNEQFF.

This clonotype was seen a few times. The gene calls are TRBV7-9 and TRBJ1-6; D is uncertain. Trimming pared 4 bases from V and 2 bases from J, leaving 12 bases between. CDR3 size: 16 residues. Germline V gene data show CDR1 as SEHNR and CDR2 as FQNEAQ (reference sequence). CDR3 region: CASSSKDGPYNSPLHF. The CDR3 region has the DNA TGTGCCAGCAGCTCCAAGGACGGTCCCTATAATTCACCCCTCCACTTT.

The rearrangement links TRBV28 to TRBJ1-5; D remains ambiguous. In germline, CDR1 is MDHEN, CDR2 SYDVKM. The CDR3 runs 14 residues. V lost 2 bases to trimming and J lost 4 bases, with 9 bases between them. DNA of the CDR3: TGTGCCAGCAGTTTAGGTCCAGAGAATCAGCCCCAGCATTTT. This encodes CASSLGPENQPQHF.

The CDR3 DNA reads as TGCAGTGCTAGAGGAGGTAGCGGGAACACCGGGGAGCTGTTTTTT. It specifies CSARGGSGNTGELFF. The V and J genes are TRBV20-1 and TRBJ2-2; TRBD2 is a possible D gene (6 bases). The germline V gene has CDR1 DFQATT and CDR2 SNEGSKA (reference sequence). The germline V and J ends were trimmed by 1 base and 1 base, with 10 bases remaining between them. The CDR3 has 15 amino acids.

The gene calls are TRBV3-1 and TRBJ2-7; 10 bases align to TRBD1. J was trimmed by 2 bases and V by 6 bases; bases with no gene match: 4. This CDR3 region has 14 residues. Germline assignment: CDR1 LGHDT and CDR2 YNNKEL (reference sequence). The CDR3 coding sequence is TGTGCCAGCAGGGACAGGGGGGGACCCTACGAGCAGTACTTC. Translation: CASRDRGGPYEQYF.

This clonotype was picked up a small number of times. The chain links TRBV4-2 to TRBJ2-1, with no clear D. The CDR3 length is 12 residues. Germline V lookup: CDR1 LGHNA, CDR2 YNFKEQ. Trimming took off 0 bases at V and 8 bases at J, with 5 bases between the two ends. The CDR3 DNA reads as TGTGCCAGCAGCCAAGATCTGCATGAGCAGTTCTTC. It specifies CASSQDLHEQFF.

Worth noting for this clonotype: Mismatch with germline at one junction end may stem from a read error. The rearrangement joins TRBV28 to TRBJ2-7; the match to TRBD2 covers 7 bases. Germline lookup yields CDR1 MDHEN and CDR2 SYDVKM. The CDR3 spans 15 residues. The CDR3 spells CASSLVGGSSYGQYF. The CDR3 bases are TGTGCCAGCAGTTTAGTGGGGGGGAGCTCCTACGGGCAGTACTTC.

A few counts support this clonotype. The CDR3: CASSPRQGWMAYEQYF. CDR3 DNA: TGTGCCAGCAGTCCCCGACAGGGGTGGATGGCCTACGAGCAGTACTTC. The chain combines TRBV27 with TRBJ2-7; 8 bases map to TRBD1. This CDR3 contains 16 residues. With 5 bases clipped from V and 2 bases from J, the junction kept 11 bases outside the gene matches. Per the germline V gene, CDR1 is MNHEY and CDR2 is SMNVEV (reference sequence).

This clonotype was detected only a few times. J is TRBJ1-2 and V is TRBV27, with a possible D match to TRBD1 (6 bases). CDR3 length: 13 residues. The germline V and J ends were trimmed by 6 bases and 4 bases, with 12 bases remaining between them. Germline CDR1 and CDR2: MNHEY and SMNVEV (reference sequence). The CDR3 sequence: CASRPGVRYGYTF. The CDR3 DNA reads as TGTGCCAGCAGACCAGGGGTTCGCTATGGCTACACCTTC.

The V gene is TRBV6-5, the J gene TRBJ2-1; D perhaps matches TRBD2 (5 bases). Germline loops: CDR1 MNHEY, CDR2 SVGAGI. V lost 2 bases and J lost 9, with 11 bases in between. The CDR3 is 13 amino acids. The CDR3 sequence is CASSYIGVSEQFF. CDR3 sequence (DNA): TGTGCCAGCAGTTACATCGGGGTGAGTGAGCAGTTCTTC.

This chain links TRBV12-3 or TRBV12-4 with TRBJ1-2; 7 nucleotides agree with TRBD1. Germline trimming cut 7 bases from V and 0 bases from J; bases unmatched to any gene: 8. This CDR3 comprises 15 residues. CDR3 bases: TGTGCCAGCACCCTCAGGGGGACGCCTAACTATGGCTACACCTTC. As protein: CASTLRGTPNYGYTF.

V usage is TRBV12-3 or TRBV12-4 and J usage is TRBJ2-1; D is uncertain. The CDR3 is 16 residues long. Trimming removed 3 bases from V and 4 bases from J, with 16 bases in between. The CDR3 nucleotides read TGTGCCAGCAGTTTCCGATTATTTGCTTCTTACAATGAGCAGTTCTTC. Translated, it gives CASSFRLFASYNEQFF.

This chain joins TRBV20-1 and TRBJ1-2, with TRBD1 as a possible D gene (5 bases). The germline gives CDR1 DFQATT, CDR2 SNEGSKA (reference sequence). V lost 3 bases and J lost 0, with 8 bases in between. The CDR3 runs to 13 residues. Written as DNA, the CDR3 is TGCAGTGCTAGGGACACCACTAACTATGGCTACACCTTC. This codes for CSARDTTNYGYTF.

This chain connects TRBV7-9 to TRBJ1-2, with TRBD1 as a possible D gene (5 bases). V lost 2 bases, J lost 8 bases, and 21 bases lay in between. This CDR3 contains 16 residues. Germline V gene sequence: CDR1 SEHNR, CDR2 FQNEAQ (reference sequence). The CDR3 sequence is CASSLYPYTGGQGYTF. The CDR3 DNA reads as TGTGCCAGCAGCTTATACCCTTACACAGGAGGACAAGGCTACACCTTC.

This clonotype was seen repeatedly, ten times or more. The chain has TRBV28 and TRBJ1-5, with 9 bases lining up with TRBD1. V trimming: 5 bases; J trimming: 5 bases; junction bases outside the gene matches: 4. Looked up from germline, CDR1 is MDHEN and CDR2 is SYDVKM. The CDR3 contains 14 residues. This CDR3 is CASSPGTGYQPQHF. CDR3 nucleotide sequence: TGTGCCAGCAGTCCCGGGACAGGGTATCAGCCCCAGCATTTT.

The chain carries TRBV3-1 and TRBJ1-2; D may be TRBD1 (5 bases). The germline V gene has CDR1 LGHDT and CDR2 YNNKEL (reference sequence). V was pared by 3 bases and J by 4 bases, with 9 bases between. The CDR3 sequence is 13 residues long. CDR3 residues: CASSQGLGYGYTF. DNA for the CDR3: TGTGCCAGCAGCCAGGGGCTTGGCTATGGCTACACCTTC.

This clonotype was seen at least ten times. The V call is TRBV20-1, the J call TRBJ2-1, with 12 bases matching TRBD2. CDR3 length equals 17 residues. V was clipped by 6 bases and J by 2 bases; unmatched bases: 11. Germline lookup yields CDR1 DFQATT and CDR2 SNEGSKA (reference sequence). CDR3 coding DNA: TGCAGTGCCATCACGGGCTCTAGCGGGGGGGCCTACAATGAGCAGTTCTTC. As protein: CSAITGSSGGAYNEQFF.

The rearrangement uses TRBV28 and TRBJ2-3; 9 bases are a match to TRBD1. V lost 6 bases to trimming and J lost 2 bases; unmatched junction nucleotides: 9. Germline CDR1 MDHEN, CDR2 SYDVKM. This CDR3 is built from 16 residues. CDR3 sequence: CASSLLGQGTTDTQYF. The CDR3, as DNA: TGTGCCAGCAGCCTCCTGGGACAGGGTACCACAGATACGCAGTATTTT.

The chain is built from TRBV24-1 and TRBJ2-1; 9 nucleotides agree with TRBD1. Germline trimming cut 9 bases from V and 5 bases from J; bases unmatched to any gene: 4. Per the germline V gene, CDR1 is KGHDR and CDR2 is SFDVKD. This CDR3 has 13 residues. CDR3 in amino acids: CATGTGLHNEQFF. The CDR3 nucleotides are TGTGCCACCGGGACAGGGTTACACAATGAGCAGTTCTTC.